These T cell receptor beta chains were read from a single sample in a study of identical twins. One entry per CDR3 protein results from TCRdb running MiXCR on the 5' RACE reads. The sample lists 1.5 million or so distinct CDR3 sequences; around 29% were seen once. Sequencing input: cord blood. The source of these receptors is a newborn girl in good health. Each CDR3 is given with its conserved first and last residue. A D gene is named only where the DNA matches it firmly. Part of the rows lack a size; the others show once, few, many or a class for expanded clones.

j_gene,abundance,d_gene,v_gene,CDR3nt,CDR3aa
TRBJ2-1,.,TRBD2,TRBV20-1,TGCAGTGCTATGACTAGCGGGGTCGCCTACAATGAGCAGTTCTTC,CSAMTSGVAYNEQFF
TRBJ1-4,.,.,TRBV7-9,TGTGCCAGCACCGAGAGCGGGAATGAAAAACTGTTTTTT,CASTESGNEKLFF
TRBJ2-7,.,.,TRBV20-1,TGCAGTGCTGGCCTAGAAATCGACGAGCAGTACTTC,CSAGLEIDEQYF
TRBJ2-5,many,TRBD2,TRBV4-2,TGTGCCAGCAGCCAAGGCGGGGGGCGAGAGACCCAGTACTTC,CASSQGGGRETQYF
TRBJ2-1,few,.,TRBV7-2,TGTGCCAGCAGCTTAGTCCGGGGCCGGGGGACATACGGCTACAATGAGCAGTTCTTC,CASSLVRGRGTYGYNEQFF
TRBJ1-2,.,.,TRBV20-1,TGCAGTGCTAGATCGACAGTTAACTATGGCTACACCTTC,CSARSTVNYGYTF
TRBJ2-7,.,TRBD1,TRBV5-1,TGCGCCAGCAGCTTCCCTTCGGGACAGGGTTCACCCTACGAGCAGTACTTC,CASSFPSGQGSPYEQYF
TRBJ2-1,few,.,TRBV12-3/TRBV12-4,TGTGCCAGCAGAAAAGTCCCCCTCCGGGCAGTCGATGAGCAGTTCTTC,CASRKVPLRAVDEQFF
TRBJ1-6,.,TRBD1,TRBV19,TGTGCCAGTAGTATTGGGGACAGGTTCAATTCACCCCTCCACTTT,CASSIGDRFNSPLHF
TRBJ2-1,many,TRBD2,TRBV29-1,TGCGCGGGGGGATCCTACAATGAGCAGTTCTTC,CAGGSYNEQFF
TRBJ1-2,few,TRBD1,TRBV30,TGTGCCTGGAGTGTACAGGGGCCCTATGGCTACACCTTC,CAWSVQGPYGYTF
TRBJ1-5,.,TRBD1,TRBV24-1,TGTGCCACCAGTGAGACAGGGTCGGATCAGCCCCAGCATTTT,CATSETGSDQPQHF
TRBJ2-1,.,TRBD2,TRBV15,TGTGCCACCAGCAGGGGACTAGCGGGGGGATACAATGAGCAGTTCTTC,CATSRGLAGGYNEQFF
TRBJ1-5,.,.,TRBV4-2,TGTGCCAGCAGCCAAGAAGCACCCTATAGCAATCAGCCCCAGCATTTT,CASSQEAPYSNQPQHF
TRBJ2-2,.,TRBD1,TRBV5-6,TGTGCCAGCAGCCCTCCCCGGGACAGGGGAACCGGGGAGCTGTTTTTT,CASSPPRDRGTGELFF
TRBJ1-1,few,.,TRBV10-3,TGTGCCATCAGTGAGTCGACAGTTTACACTGAAGCTTTCTTT,CAISESTVYTEAFF
TRBJ2-1,once,TRBD2,TRBV14,TGTGCCAGCAGCCTTGCAGTCGGGGGGTCGAATGAGCAGTTCTTC,CASSLAVGGSNEQFF
TRBJ2-3,few,.,TRBV20-1,TGCAGTGCTCCGCGATCTGCCCTTCAAGGAGATACGCAGTATTTT,CSAPRSALQGDTQYF
TRBJ2-7,.,TRBD1,TRBV5-6,TGTGCCAGCAGCTTGCCGCCCCTGACAGGGGTACCTTCCTACGAGCAGTACTTC,CASSLPPLTGVPSYEQYF
TRBJ2-7,.,.,TRBV12-3/TRBV12-4,TGTGCCAGCAGTACACGAAAAGGGTACGAGCAGTACTTC,CASSTRKGYEQYF
TRBJ2-4,few,TRBD2,TRBV20-1,TGCAGTGCTCGAACCCTGCTAGCGGGGGGTGGGAACATTCAGTACTTC,CSARTLLAGGGNIQYF
TRBJ2-4,few,.,TRBV10-2,TGCGCCAGTTCCCCGGGCCTAGAGAGGGCCAAAAACATTCAGTACTTC,CASSPGLERAKNIQYF
TRBJ2-6,.,.,TRBV12-3/TRBV12-4,TGTGCCAGCAGTTACCGGACCCGAGCTGGGGCCAACGTCCTGACTTTC,CASSYRTRAGANVLTF
TRBJ2-7,.,TRBD1,TRBV10-3,TGTGCCATCAGTACCGGGACAGGGAAAAACTACGAGCAGTACTTC,CAISTGTGKNYEQYF
TRBJ1-6,.,.,TRBV5-4,TGTGCCAGCAGCCCTTACAGGGAACTTTTTGGTTCACCCCTCCACTTT,CASSPYRELFGSPLHF
TRBJ1-2,.,.,TRBV7-2,TGTGCCAGCAGCCGGACGGTCCTGGATGGCTATGGCTACACCTTC,CASSRTVLDGYGYTF
TRBJ2-7,few,TRBD2,TRBV5-1,TGCGCCAGCAGCATGGCCCTAGCGGACCTAACCTACGAGCAGTACTTC,CASSMALADLTYEQYF